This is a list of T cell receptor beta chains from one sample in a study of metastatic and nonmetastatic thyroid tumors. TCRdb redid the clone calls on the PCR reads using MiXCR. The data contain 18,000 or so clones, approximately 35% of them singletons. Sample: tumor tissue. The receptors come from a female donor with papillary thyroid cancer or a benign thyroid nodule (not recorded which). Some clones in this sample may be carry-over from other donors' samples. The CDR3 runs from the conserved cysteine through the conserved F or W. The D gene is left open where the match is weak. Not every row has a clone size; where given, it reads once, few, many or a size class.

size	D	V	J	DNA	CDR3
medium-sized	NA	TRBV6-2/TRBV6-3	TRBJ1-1	TGTGCCAGCAACTACAGGTATAACACTGAAGCTTTCTTT	CASNYRYNTEAFF
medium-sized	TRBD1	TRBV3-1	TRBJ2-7	TGTGCCAGCAGCCAAGTGCAGGGGGCCGAGCAGTACTTC	CASSQVQGAEQYF
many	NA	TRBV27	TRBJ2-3	TGTGCCAGCCGCGGTCAGGGCACAGATACGCAGTATTTT	CASRGQGTDTQYF
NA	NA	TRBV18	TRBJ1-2	TGTGCCAGCTCACCAGGGAAGGATTATGGCTACCCATTC	CASSPGKDYGYPF
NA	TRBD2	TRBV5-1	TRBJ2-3	TGCGCCAGCAGGGAAGCGGGAGCAGATACGCAGTATTTT	CASREAGADTQYF
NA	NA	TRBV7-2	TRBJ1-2	TGTGCCAGCAGCTTAGTTCCGGGGGCTTCTGAAGGCTACACCTTC	CASSLVPGASEGYTF
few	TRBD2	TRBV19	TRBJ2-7	TGTGCCAGTAGTATGATGGTAGCGGGAGGCGAGCAGTACTTC	CASSMMVAGGEQYF
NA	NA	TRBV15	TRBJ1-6	TGTGCCACCAGCGTTCAGAGTAATTCACCCCTCCACTTT	CATSVQSNSPLHF
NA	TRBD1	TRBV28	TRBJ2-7	TGTGCCAGCAGTTCCGGGACAGGGGTGTACGAGCAGTACTTC	CASSSGTGVYEQYF
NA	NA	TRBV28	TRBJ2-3	TGTGCCAGCTGCCTTAGCGTGAGAGGTACAGATACGCAGTATTTT	CASCLSVRGTDTQYF
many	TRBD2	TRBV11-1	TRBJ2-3	TGTGCCAGCAGGTCGGGACTAGCGGAGCCCTTCCTCACAGATACGCAGTATTTT	CASRSGLAEPFLTDTQYF
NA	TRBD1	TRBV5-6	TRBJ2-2	TGTGCCAGCAGCATCCGGACAGGGAGAAGGTCCGGGGAGCTGTTTTTT	CASSIRTGRRSGELFF
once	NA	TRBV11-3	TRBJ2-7	TGTGCCAGCAGCTCCATAAGCTCCTACGAGCAGTACTTC	CASSSISSYEQYF
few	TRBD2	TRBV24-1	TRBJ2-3	TGTGCCACCAGTTCTCCAGCAAGCGGGAGAGCAGATACGCAGTATTTT	CATSSPASGRADTQYF
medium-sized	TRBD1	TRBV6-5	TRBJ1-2	TGTGCCAGCAGTTACCTTACAGGGGGCGCAAGGGGCTACACCTTC	CASSYLTGGARGYTF
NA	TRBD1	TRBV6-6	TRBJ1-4	TGTGCCAGCAGTTATGGTTACAGGGGGCGGGGAACTAATGAAAAACTGTTTTTT	CASSYGYRGRGTNEKLFF
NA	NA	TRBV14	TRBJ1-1	TGTGCCAGCAGCCAAGAACTAAACACTGAAGCTTTCTTT	CASSQELNTEAFF
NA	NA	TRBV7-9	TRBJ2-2	TGTGCCAGCAGCCCGCAAGCGGCCGGGGAGCTGTTTTTT	CASSPQAAGELFF
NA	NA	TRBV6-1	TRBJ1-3	TGTGCCAGCAGTGAAATAGGTCATGCTGGAAACACCATATATTTT	CASSEIGHAGNTIYF
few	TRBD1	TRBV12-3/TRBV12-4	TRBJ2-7	TGTGCCAGCAGTCTACCCGGGACAGGGGACGGCGAGCAGTACTTC	CASSLPGTGDGEQYF
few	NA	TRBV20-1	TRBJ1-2	TGCAGTGTAGCGGAGAACTATGGCTACACCTTC	CSVAENYGYTF
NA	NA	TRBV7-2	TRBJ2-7	TGTGCCAGCAGCTCCCCTCCTGCCGGCTCCTACGAGCAGTACTTC	CASSSPPAGSYEQYF
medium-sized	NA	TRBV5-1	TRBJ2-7	TGCGCCAGCAAAACACTTCCTTCCTCCTACGAGCAGTACTTC	CASKTLPSSYEQYF
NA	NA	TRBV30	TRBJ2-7	TGTGCCTGGAGTGGAAGGACAGGGACTACCTACGAGCAGTACTTC	CAWSGRTGTTYEQYF